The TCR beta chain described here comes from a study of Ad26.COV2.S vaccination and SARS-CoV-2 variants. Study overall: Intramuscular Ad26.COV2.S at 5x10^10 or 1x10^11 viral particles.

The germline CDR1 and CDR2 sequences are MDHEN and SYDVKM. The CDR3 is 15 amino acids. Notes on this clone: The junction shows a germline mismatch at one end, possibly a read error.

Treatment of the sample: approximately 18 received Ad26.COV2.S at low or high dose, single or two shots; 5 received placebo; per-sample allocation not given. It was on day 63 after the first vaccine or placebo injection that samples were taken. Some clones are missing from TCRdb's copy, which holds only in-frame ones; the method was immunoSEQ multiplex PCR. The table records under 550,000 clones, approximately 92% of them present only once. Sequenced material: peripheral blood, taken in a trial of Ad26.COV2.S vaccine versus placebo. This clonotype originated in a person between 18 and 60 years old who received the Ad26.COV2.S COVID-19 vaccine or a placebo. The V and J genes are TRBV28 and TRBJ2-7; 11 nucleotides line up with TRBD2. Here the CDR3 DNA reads TGTGCCAGCAGTTTATCGGCTCGACTAGCGGGAAATTTGGACTTC. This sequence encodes CASSLSARLAGNLDF.